A single sample is the source of the 28 T cell receptor beta chains below, sequenced in a study of T-cell memory formation after mild COVID-19. Using its own MiXCR run on the 5' RACE reads, TCRdb lists one record per CDR3 protein. The sample lists a few hundred thousand distinct CDR3 sequences; around 20% were seen once. Sample: PBMCs or a T cell subset sorted from them (not recorded which). The receptors come from an adult woman who had mild COVID-19 (a few samples of this study predate the infection). Cell type and time point are not known.

V gene TRBV7-9 combines with J gene TRBJ2-7, with 10 positions matching TRBD2. Germline CDR1 SEHNR, CDR2 FQNEAQ (reference sequence). Germline trimming cut 5 bases from V and 5 bases from J; bases unmatched to any gene: 9. The CDR3 loop spans 15 amino acids. CDR3 loop: CASSLLAGEVNEQYF. In DNA form, the CDR3 reads TGTGCCAGCAGCCTTCTAGCGGGAGAGGTTAACGAGCAGTACTTC.

The rearrangement joins TRBV6-1 to TRBJ1-1; TRBD1 matches 9 bases. Germline trimming cut 5 bases from V and 4 bases from J; bases unmatched to any gene: 5. The germline V gene has CDR1 MNHNS and CDR2 SASEGT. The CDR3 loop spans 14 amino acids. Here the CDR3 reads CASSMDRGLTEAFF. The CDR3 region has the DNA TGTGCCAGCAGTATGGACAGGGGACTCACTGAAGCTTTCTTT.

The chain joins TRBV19 to TRBJ1-1; D is unresolved. The germline gives CDR1 LNHDA, CDR2 SQIVND (reference sequence). V dropped 7 bases and J dropped 1 base, with 4 bases sitting between them. The CDR3 is 11 residues long. The CDR3 is CASNRNTEAFF. The CDR3 DNA reads TGTGCCAGTAACAGGAACACTGAAGCTTTCTTT.

The chain joins TRBV9 to TRBJ1-2; D not resolved. The CDR3 extends over 12 amino acids. Germline values: CDR1 SGDLS, CDR2 YYNGEE. V lost 8 bases and J 8 bases, leaving 16 bases between the germline ends. In nucleotides, the CDR3 is TGTGCCAGATTTGGCTCGGCCTGGGGCTACACCTTC. This sequence encodes CARFGSAWGYTF.

The chain is built from TRBV30 and TRBJ2-1, with 12 bases lining up with TRBD2. The CDR3 sequence is 16 residues long. The germline CDR1 and CDR2 sequences are GTSNPN and SVGIG (reference sequence). The J segment lost 7 bases and the V segment lost 2 bases, leaving 9 bases of the junction unmatched. The CDR3 nucleotides read TGTGCCTGGAGTTCAGGACTAGCGGGGAATTCTAATGAGCAGTTCTTC. Protein: CAWSSGLAGNSNEQFF.

Ten or more counts support this clonotype. J is TRBJ1-2 and V is TRBV6-5; D is unclear. CDR1 and CDR2 (germline): MNHEY, SVGAGI. There are 16 residues in the CDR3. Trimming took 4 bases from V and 0 from J, leaving 15 bases between them. The CDR3 DNA is TGTGCCAGCAGTTCCCCCTCCGACGCAACTAACTATGGCTACACCTTC. Translation gives CASSSPSDATNYGYTF.

This clonotype was picked up many times. V gene TRBV12-3 or TRBV12-4 combines with J gene TRBJ2-7; perhaps TRBD2 as D (7 bases). V was shortened by 8 bases and J by 1 base, with 15 bases between the two germline ends. The CDR3 contains 14 residues. This chain's CDR3 is CASGHGGASYEQYF. The CDR3 bases are TGTGCCAGCGGCCATGGGGGGGCTTCCTACGAGCAGTACTTC.

The gene calls are TRBV6-2 or TRBV6-3 and TRBJ1-1; 7 bases fit TRBD1. The V segment lost 7 bases and the J segment 1 base; nucleotides outside the gene matches: 3. Germline V gives CDR1 MNHEY, CDR2 SVGEGT. This CDR3 is 13 amino acids long. The CDR3 sequence: CASTRQGNTEAFF. The CDR3 DNA is TGTGCCAGCACCCGACAGGGGAACACTGAAGCTTTCTTT.

This clonotype showed up many times. The gene calls are TRBV5-1 and TRBJ2-1, with 11 bases matching TRBD2. This CDR3 has 16 amino acids. Per germline, CDR1 SGHRS and CDR2 YFSETQ. The ends lost 0 bases at V and 4 bases at J; junction bases unmatched: 3. CDR3 sequence reads: CASSLEPSGRYNEQFF. CDR3 DNA: TGCGCCAGCAGCTTGGAACCTAGCGGGAGGTACAATGAGCAGTTCTTC. Together with reference TRBV5-1 and TRBJ2-1, the CDR3 gives the full variable domain: KAGVTQTPRYLIKTRGQQVTLSCSPISGHRSVSWYQQTPGQGLQFLFEYFSETQRNKGNFPGRFSGRQFSNSRSEMNVSTLELGDSALYLCASSLEPSGRYNEQFFGPGTRLTVL.

V gene TRBV9 combines with J gene TRBJ1-2; D not certain. The CDR3 is 13 residues long. Germline V gene lookup returns CDR1 SGDLS and CDR2 YYNGEE. Trimming shortened V by 4 bases and J by 8 bases, and 15 bases separated the two germline ends. Written as DNA, the CDR3 is TGTGCCAGCAGCTCCAACCGGGGTTGGGGCTACACCTTC. This codes for CASSSNRGWGYTF.

This clonotype was counted between two and nine times. This chain uses TRBV7-9 with TRBJ2-2; D gene unclear. CDR3 length: 15 residues. Germline lookup yields CDR1 SEHNR and CDR2 FQNEAQ (reference sequence). The germline V and J ends were trimmed by 1 base and 6 bases, with 12 bases remaining between them. The CDR3 loop is CASSLVGRRSGELFF. The DNA for the CDR3 is TGTGCCAGCAGCTTAGTAGGTCGAAGGTCCGGGGAGCTGTTTTTT.

The chain is built from TRBV13 and TRBJ1-2; possibly TRBD1 for D (5 bases). The CDR3 runs 14 residues. CDR1 and CDR2 (germline): PRHDT, FYEKMQ (reference sequence). The germline V and J ends were trimmed by 1 base and 4 bases, with 10 bases remaining between them. The CDR3 DNA reads TGTGCCAGCAGCTTAGCGGGGCTCTCCTATGGCTACACCTTC. This translates into CASSLAGLSYGYTF.

This clonotype was seen a handful of times. The chain recombines TRBV20-1 with TRBJ1-6, with D uncertain. CDR3 size: 14 residues. The germline V gene encodes CDR1 DFQATT and CDR2 SNEGSKA (reference sequence). V was shortened by 2 bases and J by 6 bases, with 11 bases between the two germline ends. The CDR3 spells CSARFSWSNSPLHF. CDR3 DNA: TGCAGTGCTAGATTCAGCTGGAGTAATTCACCCCTCCACTTT.

The chain is built from TRBV12-3 or TRBV12-4 and TRBJ2-4, with D unresolved. Between the trimmed V and J ends, which lost 3 bases and 1 base, there was a span of 4 bases. This CDR3 contains 13 residues. This CDR3 is CASSFSAKNIQYF. In DNA form, the CDR3 reads TGTGCCAGCAGTTTCTCTGCCAAAAACATTCAGTACTTC.

The chain is built from TRBV7-2 and TRBJ2-3; TRBD2 agrees at 7 bases. The CDR3 is made up of 16 amino acids. Germline trimming cut 2 bases from V and 5 bases from J; bases unmatched to any gene: 10. Per germline, CDR1 SGHTA and CDR2 FQGNSA. The CDR3 sequence is CASSLQGGSRRDTQYF. CDR3 nucleotides: TGTGCCAGCAGCTTACAGGGCGGGAGCCGGAGAGATACGCAGTATTTT. The full variable domain, rest sourced from reference TRBV7-2 and TRBJ2-3, is GAGVSQSPSNKVTEKGKDVELRCDPISGHTALYWYRQSLGQGLEFLIYFQGNSAPDKSGLPSDRFSAERTGGSVSTLTIQRTQQEDSAVYLCASSLQGGSRRDTQYFGPGTRLTVL.

This chain uses TRBV27 with TRBJ2-1; 8 positions agree with TRBD2. CDR3 length: 17 amino acids. Germline-derived CDR1 and CDR2 are MNHEY and SMNVEV (reference sequence). V was pared by 4 bases and J by 4 bases, with 12 bases of the junction left unmatched. The chain's CDR3 is CASSSSKLAAQYNEQFF. The CDR3 region has the DNA TGTGCCAGCAGTTCGAGCAAACTAGCGGCCCAATACAATGAGCAGTTCTTC.

The CDR3 protein is CASSLGRDYYEQYF. DNA of the CDR3: TGTGCCAGCAGCTTAGGGCGGGACTACTACGAGCAGTACTTC. The chain has TRBV7-2 and TRBJ2-7; 7 bases fit TRBD2. Germline CDR1 reads SGHTA; CDR2 reads FQGNSA. The CDR3 runs to 14 residues. V lost 1 base and J lost 3; bases outside the gene matches: 3. Combining the CDR3 with reference TRBV7-2 and TRBJ2-7 gives the whole variable domain GAGVSQSPSNKVTEKGKDVELRCDPISGHTALYWYRQSLGQGLEFLIYFQGNSAPDKSGLPSDRFSAERTGGSVSTLTIQRTQQEDSAVYLCASSLGRDYYEQYFGPGTRLTVT.

J is TRBJ1-4 and V is TRBV30; 7 positions agree with TRBD1. Germline V gene lookup returns CDR1 GTSNPN and CDR2 SVGIG (reference sequence). The CDR3 has 14 residues. Unmatched junction bases numbered 3, after V lost 1 base and J lost 4 bases. Here the CDR3 reads CAWSAGQINEKLFF. In nucleotides, the CDR3 is TGTGCCTGGAGTGCGGGACAGATTAATGAAAAACTGTTTTTT.

This clonotype was counted many times. The gene calls are TRBV7-2 and TRBJ1-2, with TRBD1 matching over 10 bases. V trimming: 7 bases; J trimming: 4 bases; junction bases outside the gene matches: 6. The CDR3 loop spans 14 amino acids. Germline loops: CDR1 SGHTA, CDR2 FQGNSA. CDR3 protein: CASTTGTGVYGYTF. In DNA, the CDR3 is TGTGCCAGCACCACCGGGACAGGGGTCTATGGCTACACCTTC.

The sample holds a few counts of this clonotype. The genes are TRBV6-2 or TRBV6-3 and TRBJ2-1; maybe TRBD2 (6 bases). The CDR3 has 12 amino acids. The ends were cut back, 6 bases at V and 8 bases at J, with 11 bases in the middle. In germline, CDR1 is MNHEY, CDR2 SVGEGT. CDR3 bases: TGTGCCAGCAGCTATAGCGGAGATGAGCAGTTCTTC. Translating gives CASSYSGDEQFF.

The chain links TRBV3-1 to TRBJ1-1; D is unclear. The CDR3 length is 15 residues. Germline V gene sequence: CDR1 LGHDT, CDR2 YNNKEL (reference sequence). The V and J ends lost 7 bases and 4 bases respectively, with 19 bases between them. CDR3 loop: CASTPQGAYLTEAFF. CDR3 DNA sequence: TGTGCCAGCACCCCACAAGGAGCCTACCTCACTGAAGCTTTCTTT.

The chain couples TRBV7-6 to TRBJ2-7; D is unresolved. The CDR3 runs to 14 residues. With 1 base removed from V and 6 bases from J, the gap between germline ends came to 13 bases. The V gene's germline CDR1 is SGHVS and CDR2 FNYEAQ. CDR3 amino acids: CASSLGWQNAEQYF. The CDR3 DNA reads as TGTGCCAGCAGCTTAGGCTGGCAGAATGCCGAGCAGTACTTC.

This clonotype appeared a few times. The chain combines TRBV7-9 with TRBJ2-5; 9 nucleotides line up with TRBD2. This CDR3 comprises 12 residues. Germline CDR1 and CDR2: SEHNR and FQNEAQ (reference sequence). V trimming: 1 base; J trimming: 9 bases; junction bases outside the gene matches: 0. This CDR3 reads CASSLGLAAQYF. In nucleotides, the CDR3 is TGTGCCAGCAGCTTAGGACTAGCGGCCCAGTACTTC. The variable domain in full, with the rest retrieved from reference TRBV7-9 and TRBJ2-5, is DTGVSQNPRHKITKRGQNVTFRCDPISEHNRLYWYRQTLGQGPEFLTYFQNEAQLEKSRLLSDRFSAERPKGSFSTLEIQRTEQGDSAMYLCASSLGLAAQYFGPGTRLLVL.

This chain links TRBV5-1 with TRBJ2-3, with a possible D match to TRBD2 (6 bases). Trimming removed 2 bases from V and 2 bases from J, with 12 bases in between. The germline CDR1 and CDR2 sequences are SGHRS and YFSETQ. The CDR3 consists of 15 residues. CDR3 in DNA: TGCGCCAGCAGCTTCGGGGGACGGGACACAGATACGCAGTATTTT. Translating gives CASSFGGRDTDTQYF.

The rearrangement links TRBV10-3 to TRBJ2-7; 7 nucleotides agree with TRBD1. This CDR3 spans 14 amino acids. Germline V gene lookup returns CDR1 ENHRY and CDR2 SYGVKD. The junction had 8 bases not matched to a gene; V was cut back by 7 bases and J by 2 bases. CDR3 in amino acids: CAITRTGDPYEQYF. The CDR3 coding sequence is TGTGCCATCACCCGAACAGGGGATCCCTACGAGCAGTACTTC.

V usage is TRBV19 and J usage is TRBJ2-7, with D maybe TRBD1 (6 bases). V lost 5 bases, J lost 2 bases, and 13 bases lay in between. Germline values: CDR1 LNHDA, CDR2 SQIVND (reference sequence). This CDR3 contains 14 residues. CDR3 loop: CASSQGGWAYEQYF. The DNA for the CDR3 is TGTGCCAGTAGTCAAGGGGGATGGGCCTACGAGCAGTACTTC.

The chain joins TRBV7-9 to TRBJ2-6; D is uncertain. CDR1 and CDR2 (germline): SEHNR, FQNEAQ (reference sequence). Trimming left V 2 bases short and J 0 bases short, with 14 bases between. The CDR3 is made up of 18 amino acids. The CDR3 sequence: CASSLRAYGSSGANVLTF. CDR3 nucleotide sequence: TGTGCCAGCAGCTTACGCGCTTATGGCAGCTCTGGGGCCAACGTCCTGACTTTC.

This clonotype is a singleton in its sample. The junction differs from germline at one of its ends, possibly a read error. This sequence joins TRBV5-1 and TRBJ2-1; 7 bases agree with TRBD2. The CDR3 has 13 residues. The germline V gene encodes CDR1 SGHRS and CDR2 YFSETQ. The CDR3 region has the DNA TGCGCCAGCAGCCCCGAAGGGGCGGGAGTGGGAGTCTTC. Translated, it gives CASSPEGAGVGVF.